The clone carrying this T cell receptor beta chain was seen repeatedly, ten times or more. A much larger clone differs by one base, so this may be a read error. V dropped 4 bases and J dropped 1 base, with 7 bases sitting between them. This CDR3 is 13 amino acids long. This sample is part of a study of Graves' ophthalmopathy and Graves' hyperthyroidism. Overall study: Peripheral blood (taken before any treatment) was collected at initial diagnosis.

TCR beta CDR3 regions were amplified from RNA transcripts. In the first round, RT-PCR was carried out with HTBI primers, and a multiplex PCR formed the second round. TCRdb reanalysed the multiplex PCR reads using MiXCR and keeps one entry per CDR3 protein. This sample carries just over 600,000 distinct CDR3 sequences, 22% of them seen once, and the ten largest clones take approximately 7%. Enrolled hyperthyroidism patients had a new diagnosis, a duration under 2 months, and an age of 18 to 65. V is TRBV12-3 or TRBV12-4 and J is TRBJ1-1; no reliable D call. The specimen sequenced was peripheral blood. This TCR was recovered from a woman aged 18-29 years with stable Graves' hyperthyroidism. Some clones in this sample may be carry-over from other donors' samples. The CDR3 loop reads CASSSLGNTEAFF. The CDR3 DNA sequence: TGTGCCAGCAGTTCCCTGGGGAACACTGAAGCTTTCTTT.